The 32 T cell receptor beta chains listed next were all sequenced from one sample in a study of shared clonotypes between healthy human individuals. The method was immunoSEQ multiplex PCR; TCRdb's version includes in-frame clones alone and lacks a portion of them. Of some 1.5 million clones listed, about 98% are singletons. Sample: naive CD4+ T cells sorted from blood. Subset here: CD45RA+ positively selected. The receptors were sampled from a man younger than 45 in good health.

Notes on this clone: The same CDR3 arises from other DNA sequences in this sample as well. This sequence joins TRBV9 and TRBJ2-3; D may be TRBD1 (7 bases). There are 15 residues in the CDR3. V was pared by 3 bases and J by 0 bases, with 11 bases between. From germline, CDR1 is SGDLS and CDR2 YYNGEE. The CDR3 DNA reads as TGTGCCAGCAGCGCGACAGGGACTAGCACAGATACGCAGTATTTT. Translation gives CASSATGTSTDTQYF.

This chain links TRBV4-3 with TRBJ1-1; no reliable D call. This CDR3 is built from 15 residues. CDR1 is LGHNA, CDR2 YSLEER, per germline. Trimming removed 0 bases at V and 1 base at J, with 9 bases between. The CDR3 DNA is TGCGCCAGCAGCCAAGAACTCGCGCGGAACACTGAAGCTTTCTTT. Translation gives CASSQELARNTEAFF.

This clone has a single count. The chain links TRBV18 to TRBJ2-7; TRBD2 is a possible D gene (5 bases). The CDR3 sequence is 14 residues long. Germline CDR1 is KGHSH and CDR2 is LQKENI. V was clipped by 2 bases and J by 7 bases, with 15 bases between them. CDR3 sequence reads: CASSPYIERSEQYF. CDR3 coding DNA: TGTGCCAGCTCACCATATATCGAGCGGTCGGAGCAGTACTTC.

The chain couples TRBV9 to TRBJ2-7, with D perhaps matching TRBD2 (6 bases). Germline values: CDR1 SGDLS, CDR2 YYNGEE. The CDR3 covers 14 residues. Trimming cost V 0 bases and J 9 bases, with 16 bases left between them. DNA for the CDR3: TGTGCCAGCAGCGTAGGGGACGTCGGGGGTCGGCAGTACTTC. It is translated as CASSVGDVGGRQYF.

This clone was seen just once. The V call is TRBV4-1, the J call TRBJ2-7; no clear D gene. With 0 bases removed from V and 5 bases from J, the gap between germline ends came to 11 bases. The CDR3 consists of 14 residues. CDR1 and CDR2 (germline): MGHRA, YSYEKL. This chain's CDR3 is CASSQDAGWNEQYF. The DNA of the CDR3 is TGCGCCAGCAGCCAAGATGCAGGCTGGAACGAGCAGTACTTC.

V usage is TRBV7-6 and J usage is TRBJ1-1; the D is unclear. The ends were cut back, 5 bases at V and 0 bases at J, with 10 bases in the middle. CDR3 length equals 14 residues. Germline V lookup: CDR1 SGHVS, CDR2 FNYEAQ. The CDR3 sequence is CASSLSVMNTEAFF. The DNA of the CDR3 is TGTGCCAGCAGCCTGTCTGTGATGAACACTGAAGCTTTCTTT.

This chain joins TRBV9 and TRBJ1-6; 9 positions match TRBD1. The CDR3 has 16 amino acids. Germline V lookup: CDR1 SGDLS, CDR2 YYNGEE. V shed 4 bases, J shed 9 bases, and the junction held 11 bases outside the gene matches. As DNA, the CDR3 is TGTGCCAGCAGCCCCACCGCGGGACAGGGCGTTTCACCCCTCCACTTT. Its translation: CASSPTAGQGVSPLHF.

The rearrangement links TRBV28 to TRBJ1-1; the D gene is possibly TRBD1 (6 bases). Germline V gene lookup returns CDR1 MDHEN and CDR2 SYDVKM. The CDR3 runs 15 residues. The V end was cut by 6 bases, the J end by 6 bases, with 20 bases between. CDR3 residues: CASSLTQGPIPEAFF. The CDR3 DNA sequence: TGTGCCAGCAGCCTAACACAGGGCCCGATTCCTGAAGCTTTCTTT.

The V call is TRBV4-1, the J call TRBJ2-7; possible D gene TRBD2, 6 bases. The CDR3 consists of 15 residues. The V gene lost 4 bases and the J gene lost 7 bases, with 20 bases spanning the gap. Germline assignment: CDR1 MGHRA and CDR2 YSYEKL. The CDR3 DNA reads TGCGCCAGCAGCCCCTTCAGGGAGGCCGTGGGTGAGCAGTACTTC. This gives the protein CASSPFREAVGEQYF.

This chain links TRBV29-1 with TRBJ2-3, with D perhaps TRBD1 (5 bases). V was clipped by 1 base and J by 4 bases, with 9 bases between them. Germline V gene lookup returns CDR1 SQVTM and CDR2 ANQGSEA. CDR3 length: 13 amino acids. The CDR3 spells CSVEAGIPDTQYF. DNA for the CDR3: TGCAGCGTTGAAGCAGGGATCCCAGATACGCAGTATTTT.

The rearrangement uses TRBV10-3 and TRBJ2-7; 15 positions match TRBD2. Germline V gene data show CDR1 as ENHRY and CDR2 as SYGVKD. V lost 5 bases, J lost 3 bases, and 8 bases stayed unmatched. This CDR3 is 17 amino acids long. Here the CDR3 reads CAISQWEGLAGGYEQYF. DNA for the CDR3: TGTGCCATCAGTCAGTGGGAGGGACTAGCGGGAGGCTACGAGCAGTACTTC.

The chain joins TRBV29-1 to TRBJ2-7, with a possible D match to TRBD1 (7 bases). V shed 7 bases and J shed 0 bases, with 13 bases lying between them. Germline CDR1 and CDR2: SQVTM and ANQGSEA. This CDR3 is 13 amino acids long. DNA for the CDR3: TGCAGCGGGCGGGACAGCGCCTCCTACGAGCAGTACTTC. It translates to CSGRDSASYEQYF.

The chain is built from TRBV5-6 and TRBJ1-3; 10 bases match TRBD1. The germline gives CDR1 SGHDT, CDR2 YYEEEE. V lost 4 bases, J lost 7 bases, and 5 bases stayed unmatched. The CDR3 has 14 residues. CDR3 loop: CASSRTGGRNTIYF. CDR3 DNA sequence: TGTGCCAGCAGCCGGACAGGGGGGCGGAACACCATATATTTT.

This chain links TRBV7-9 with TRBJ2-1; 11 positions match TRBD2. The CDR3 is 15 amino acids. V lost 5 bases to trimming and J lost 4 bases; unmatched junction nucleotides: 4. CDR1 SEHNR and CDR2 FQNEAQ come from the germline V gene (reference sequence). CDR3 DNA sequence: TGTGCCAGCAGCGAAGGGACTAGCGGATACAATGAGCAGTTCTTC. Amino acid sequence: CASSEGTSGYNEQFF. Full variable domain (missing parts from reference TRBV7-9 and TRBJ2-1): DTGVSQNPRHKITKRGQNVTFRCDPISEHNRLYWYRQTLGQGPEFLTYFQNEAQLEKSRLLSDRFSAERPKGSFSTLEIQRTEQGDSAMYLCASSEGTSGYNEQFFGPGTRLTVL.

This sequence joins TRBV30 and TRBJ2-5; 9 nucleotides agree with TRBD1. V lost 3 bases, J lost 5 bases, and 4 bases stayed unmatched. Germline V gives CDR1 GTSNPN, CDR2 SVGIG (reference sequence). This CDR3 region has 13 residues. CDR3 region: CAWRGTGYETQYF. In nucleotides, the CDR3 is TGTGCCTGGAGAGGGACAGGGTACGAGACCCAGTACTTC.

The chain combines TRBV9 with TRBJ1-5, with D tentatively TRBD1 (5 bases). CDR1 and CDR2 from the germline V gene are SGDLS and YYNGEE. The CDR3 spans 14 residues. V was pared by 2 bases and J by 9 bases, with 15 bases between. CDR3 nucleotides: TGTGCCAGCAGCGTCTCAGGGTCGCTGTCGCCCCAGCATTTT. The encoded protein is CASSVSGSLSPQHF.

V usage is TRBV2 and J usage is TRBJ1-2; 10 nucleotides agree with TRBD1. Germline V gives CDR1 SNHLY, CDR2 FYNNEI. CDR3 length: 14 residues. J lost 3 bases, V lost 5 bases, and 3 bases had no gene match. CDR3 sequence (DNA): TGTGCCAGCAGTCGGACAGGGGGGGACTATGGCTACACCTTC. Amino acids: CASSRTGGDYGYTF.

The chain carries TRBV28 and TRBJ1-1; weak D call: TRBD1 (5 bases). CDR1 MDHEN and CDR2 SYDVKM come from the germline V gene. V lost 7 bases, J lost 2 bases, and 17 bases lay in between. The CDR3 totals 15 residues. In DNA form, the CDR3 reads TGTGCCAGCACCTCAGCTGGGGCTGTAAACACTGAAGCTTTCTTT. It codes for CASTSAGAVNTEAFF.

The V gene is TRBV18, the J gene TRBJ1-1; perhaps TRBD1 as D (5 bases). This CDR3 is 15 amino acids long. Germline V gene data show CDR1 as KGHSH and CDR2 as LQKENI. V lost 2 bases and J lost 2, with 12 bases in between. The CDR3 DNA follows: TGTGCCAGCTCACCATCTCCGGGGCAAAACACTGAAGCTTTCTTT. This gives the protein CASSPSPGQNTEAFF.

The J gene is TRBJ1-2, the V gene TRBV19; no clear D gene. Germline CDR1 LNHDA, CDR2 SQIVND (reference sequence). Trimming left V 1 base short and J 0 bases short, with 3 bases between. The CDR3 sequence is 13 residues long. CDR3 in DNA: TGTGCCAGTAGTATAGGTTCTAACTATGGCTACACCTTC. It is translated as CASSIGSNYGYTF.

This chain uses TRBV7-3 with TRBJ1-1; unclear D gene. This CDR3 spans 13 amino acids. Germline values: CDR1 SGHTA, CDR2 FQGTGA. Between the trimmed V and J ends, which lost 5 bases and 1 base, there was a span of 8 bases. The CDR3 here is CASSATQNTEAFF. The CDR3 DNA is TGTGCCAGCAGCGCCACTCAGAACACTGAAGCTTTCTTT.

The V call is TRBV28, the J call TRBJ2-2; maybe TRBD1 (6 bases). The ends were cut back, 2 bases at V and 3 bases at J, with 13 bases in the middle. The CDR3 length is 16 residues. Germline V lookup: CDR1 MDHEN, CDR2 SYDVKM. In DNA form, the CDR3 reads TGTGCCAGCAGTTTACCACAGGGAATTGACACCGGGGAGCTGTTTTTT. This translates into CASSLPQGIDTGELFF. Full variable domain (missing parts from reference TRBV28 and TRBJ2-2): DVKVTQSSRYLVKRTGEKVFLECVQDMDHENMFWYRQDPGLGLRLIYFSYDVKMKEKGDIPEGYSVSREKKERFSLILESASTNQTSMYLCASSLPQGIDTGELFFGEGSRLTVL.

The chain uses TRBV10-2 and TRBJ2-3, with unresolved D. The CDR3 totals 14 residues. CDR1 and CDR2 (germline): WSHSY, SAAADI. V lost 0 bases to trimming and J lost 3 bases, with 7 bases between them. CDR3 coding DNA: TGCGCCAGCAGTGAGTCCGCTGCGACAGATACGCAGTATTTT. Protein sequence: CASSESAATDTQYF.

CDR3 sequence (DNA): TGTGCCGGACGATTGGCCCTGAACACTGAAGCTTTCTTT. This gives the protein CAGRLALNTEAFF. V usage is TRBV6-1 and J usage is TRBJ1-1; no clear D gene. Germline values: CDR1 MNHNS, CDR2 SASEGT. Trimming removed 11 bases at V and 0 bases at J, with 13 bases between. This CDR3 region has 13 residues.

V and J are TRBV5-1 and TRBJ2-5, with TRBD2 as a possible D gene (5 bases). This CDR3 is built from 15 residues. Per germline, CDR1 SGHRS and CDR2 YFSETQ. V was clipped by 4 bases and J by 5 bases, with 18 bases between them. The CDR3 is CASSGRASPSETQYF. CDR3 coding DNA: TGCGCCAGCAGCGGGAGAGCCTCACCATCTGAGACCCAGTACTTC. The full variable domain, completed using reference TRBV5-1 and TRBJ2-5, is KAGVTQTPRYLIKTRGQQVTLSCSPISGHRSVSWYQQTPGQGLQFLFEYFSETQRNKGNFPGRFSGRQFSNSRSEMNVSTLELGDSALYLCASSGRASPSETQYFGPGTRLLVL.

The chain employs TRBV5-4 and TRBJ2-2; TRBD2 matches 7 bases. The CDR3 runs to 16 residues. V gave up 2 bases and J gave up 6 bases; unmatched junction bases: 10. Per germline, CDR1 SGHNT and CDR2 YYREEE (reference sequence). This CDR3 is CASSFELASASGELFF. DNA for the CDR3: TGTGCCAGCAGCTTCGAACTAGCGTCAGCATCCGGGGAGCTGTTTTTT.

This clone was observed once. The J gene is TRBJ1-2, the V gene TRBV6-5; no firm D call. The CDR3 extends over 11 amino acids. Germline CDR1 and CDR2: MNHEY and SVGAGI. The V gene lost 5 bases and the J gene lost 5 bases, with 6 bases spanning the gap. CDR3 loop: CASSGVYGYTF. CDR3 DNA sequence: TGTGCCAGCAGTGGGGTGTATGGCTACACCTTC.

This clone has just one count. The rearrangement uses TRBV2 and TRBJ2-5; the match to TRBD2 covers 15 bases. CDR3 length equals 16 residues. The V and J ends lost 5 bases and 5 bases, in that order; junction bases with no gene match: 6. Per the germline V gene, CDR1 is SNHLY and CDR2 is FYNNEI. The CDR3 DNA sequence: TGTGCCAGCAGTCCCGGGACTAGCGGGAGGCGTGAGACCCAGTACTTC. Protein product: CASSPGTSGRRETQYF.

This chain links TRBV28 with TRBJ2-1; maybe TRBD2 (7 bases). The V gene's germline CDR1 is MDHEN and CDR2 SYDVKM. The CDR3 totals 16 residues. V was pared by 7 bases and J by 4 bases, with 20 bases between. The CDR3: CASIHMGASGYNEQFF. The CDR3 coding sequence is TGTGCCAGCATCCACATGGGGGCTAGCGGATACAATGAGCAGTTCTTC.

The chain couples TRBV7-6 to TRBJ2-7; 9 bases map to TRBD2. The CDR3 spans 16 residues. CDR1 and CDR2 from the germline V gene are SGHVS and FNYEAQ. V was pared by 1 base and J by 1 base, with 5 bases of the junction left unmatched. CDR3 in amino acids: CASSLGLAGVSYEQYF. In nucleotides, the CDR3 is TGTGCCAGCAGCTTAGGATTAGCGGGAGTGTCCTACGAGCAGTACTTC.

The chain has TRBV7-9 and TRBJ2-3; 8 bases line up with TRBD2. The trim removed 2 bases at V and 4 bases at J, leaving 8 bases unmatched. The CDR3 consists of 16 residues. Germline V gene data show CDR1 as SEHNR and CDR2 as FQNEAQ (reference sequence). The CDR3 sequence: CASSLLVSGDSDTQYF. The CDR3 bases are TGTGCCAGCAGCTTATTGGTTAGCGGGGATTCAGATACGCAGTATTTT. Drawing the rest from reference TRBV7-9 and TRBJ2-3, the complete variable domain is DTGVSQNPRHKITKRGQNVTFRCDPISEHNRLYWYRQTLGQGPEFLTYFQNEAQLEKSRLLSDRFSAERPKGSFSTLEIQRTEQGDSAMYLCASSLLVSGDSDTQYFGPGTRLTVL.

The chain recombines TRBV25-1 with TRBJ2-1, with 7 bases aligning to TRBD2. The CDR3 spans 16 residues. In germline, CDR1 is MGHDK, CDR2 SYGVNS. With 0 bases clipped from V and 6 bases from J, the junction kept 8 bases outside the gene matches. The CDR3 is CASSEYRGGPFNEQFF. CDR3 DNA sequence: TGTGCCAGCAGTGAATATCGGGGAGGGCCATTCAATGAGCAGTTCTTC.